This T cell receptor beta chain was found in a study of low-dose radiotherapy and immunotherapy resistance in tumors. Study at large: Patients took 300 mg oral aspirin daily for four cycles from cycle 1 day 1.

Treatment combined nivolumab, ipilimumab, aspirin, low-dose cyclophosphamide and low-dose radiotherapy in a dose-escalation trial. Each patient who was eligible had an advanced solid tumor with no tumor-infiltrating lymphocytes. The CDR3 is 12 residues long. V was cut by 0 bases and J by 12 bases, with 12 bases left in between. Alpha and beta chains were covered, as first-strand cDNA relied on TRAV- and TRBV-specific primers. A constant-region primer paired with the V-primer adapter amplified TCRs over approximately 20 PCR cycles. Following isolation, mRNA was amplified via in vitro transcription. Each CDR3 protein gets one entry after TCRdb re-called the reads with MiXCR. The sample records roughly 10,000 distinct CDR3 sequences, around half being singletons.

The chain employs TRBV23-1 and TRBJ2-7, with unresolved D. Being an ORF, TRBV23-1 has a function that is uncertain. The clonotype was recovered from a human donor with advanced metastatic prostate, ovarian, gallbladder or colorectal cancer (not recorded which). This table probably holds off-target reads from a library built for another chain. CDR3 DNA: TGCGCCAGCAGTCAATCCAGGAGTACCTGGTACTTC. Translating it yields CASSQSRSTWYF.